This T cell receptor beta chain originates from a study of shared clonotypes between healthy human individuals. The length of the CDR3 is 14 residues. The V end was cut by 0 bases, the J end by 4 bases, with 10 bases between. Germline values: CDR1 SGHDT, CDR2 YYEEEE. Some clones are missing from TCRdb's copy, which holds only in-frame ones; the method was immunoSEQ multiplex PCR. The sample yields fewer than 600,000 clones, roughly three quarters seen once. The clonotype comes from a woman aged 40 to 50 in good health. Some clones in this sample may be carry-over from other donors' samples. The specimen was PBMCs. The gene calls are TRBV5-6 and TRBJ1-2, with D maybe TRBD1 (6 bases). As DNA, the CDR3 is TGTGCCAGCAGCTTGGACAGGGAGGTCTATGGCTACACCTTC. Translating gives CASSLDREVYGYTF.